This TCR beta chain appears in the sequencing data of a study of technical replicates of blood from a few donors. V lost 4 bases to trimming and J lost 1 base, with 10 bases between them. The CDR3 contains 14 residues. Germline V CDR1 and CDR2: LGHNA, YSLEER. Libraries were prepared by immunoSEQ multiplex PCR; TCRdb keeps only in-frame clonotypes and omits some of them. This sample has approximately 76,000 clones, with approximately 86% found just once. This sequence joins TRBV4-3 and TRBJ1-1, with D uncertain. The TCR sequence derives from a human donor in good health. Some clones in this sample may be carry-over from other donors' samples. Sequenced: PBMCs. DNA of the CDR3: TGCGCCAGCAGCCTGACAAGAAAGAACACTGAAGCTTTCTTT. It specifies CASSLTRKNTEAFF.